This TCR beta chain was captured by sequencing in a study of cytotoxic CD8 clonotypes in ibrutinib-treated CLL. Across the study: The patient breakdown showed more than nine relapsed/refractory and under 16 treatment-naive cases, with about 18 IGHV unmutated. Mean values per sample were a few hundred thousand productive templates and over 90,000 productive rearrangements. The study's findings and limits: Clonality at baseline surpassed age-matched healthy donors and tracked circulating CD8+ T-cell counts. Elevated clonality accompanied ibrutinib response, with a return toward baseline values at progression.

With regard to this clone: Antigen: not known.

TCRdb's table, derived via immunoSEQ multiplex PCR, lists solely in-frame clones and lacks some. The sample records around 300,000 clones, about 80% being singletons. The V and J ends lost 10 bases and 4 bases respectively, with 10 bases between them. The length of the CDR3 is 11 residues. Germline V gene data show CDR1 as MNHEY and CDR2 as SMNVEV (reference sequence). The TCR sequence derives from a human donor with chronic lymphocytic leukemia. The specimen was PBMCs, collected before ibrutinib treatment. V and J are TRBV27 and TRBJ2-5; D remains ambiguous. The CDR3 nucleotides are TGTGCCACCATCAACGGAGAGACCCAGTACTTC. Amino acid sequence: CATINGETQYF.